This entry lists 26 T cell receptor beta chains sequenced from one sample in a study of blood T cell repertoires in COVID-19. The protocol was immunoSEQ multiplex PCR, while the TCRdb copy is restricted to in-frame clones and leaves out a portion. Of about 430,000 clones detected, 88% appear once; the ten largest clones hold more than 0.9%. The sample comprised PBMCs or T cells enriched from blood (not recorded which). Every receptor here comes from a woman between 25 and 40 years old with acute COVID-19.

This clone was seen a few times. The gene calls are TRBV7-9 and TRBJ2-7, with D unresolved. Germline CDR1 SEHNR, CDR2 FQNEAQ (reference sequence). The CDR3 has 14 residues. V was shortened by 0 bases and J by 2 bases, with 8 bases between the two germline ends. The CDR3 DNA is TGTGCCAGCAGCTTAGCGATAACAGCCTACGAGCAGTACTTC. This translates into CASSLAITAYEQYF.

This chain links TRBV2 with TRBJ1-5; D is uncertain. The CDR3 totals 14 residues. V lost 4 bases and J lost 4, with 11 bases in between. Germline V CDR1 and CDR2: SNHLY, FYNNEI. For the CDR3, the DNA is TGTGCCAGCAGTGTCATGCGGGAAAATCAGCCCCAGCATTTT. It encodes CASSVMRENQPQHF.

CDR3 nucleotides: TGCGCCAGCAGTGACTCAGACAGTCCCTATGGCTACACCTTC. Its protein is CASSDSDSPYGYTF. The V call is TRBV10-1, the J call TRBJ1-2; D might be TRBD1 (5 bases). The V gene's germline CDR1 is WNHNN and CDR2 SYGVQD (reference sequence). The CDR3 length is 14 residues. Deletions cut 3 bases from V and 4 bases from J, with 12 bases between.

The genes are TRBV5-1 and TRBJ2-7; the match to TRBD1 covers 10 bases. Germline V gene lookup returns CDR1 SGHRS and CDR2 YFSETQ. The CDR3 length is 14 residues. Trimming cost V 2 bases and J 6 bases; bases outside gene matches: 5. CDR3 sequence reads: CASSFGQGDREQYF. The CDR3 nucleotides are TGCGCCAGCAGCTTCGGACAGGGGGATCGCGAGCAGTACTTC.

V is TRBV18 and J is TRBJ1-5; 10 bases align to TRBD1. Looked up from germline, CDR1 is KGHSH and CDR2 is LQKENI. This CDR3 has 14 amino acids. V lost 6 bases, J lost 5 bases, and 4 bases stayed unmatched. The CDR3 region has the DNA TGTGCCAGCTCGACCGGGACAGGGGATCAGCCCCAGCATTTT. It specifies CASSTGTGDQPQHF.

V usage is TRBV5-5 and J usage is TRBJ1-6, with a tentative D call TRBD1 (6 bases). The CDR3 is made up of 17 amino acids. Trimming removed 0 bases from V and 0 bases from J, with 10 bases in between. Germline loops: CDR1 SGHKS, CDR2 YYEKEE (reference sequence). In DNA, the CDR3 is TGTGCCAGCAGCTTGGTAGGGGGAAGCTCCTATAATTCACCCCTCCACTTT. The encoded protein is CASSLVGGSSYNSPLHF.

The CDR3 DNA reads as TGCGCCAGCAGCTTCGGACAGGGCGGTATTGTGGGCACAGATACGCAGTATTTT. It yields the protein CASSFGQGGIVGTDTQYF. The chain joins TRBV5-1 to TRBJ2-3, with 8 bases fitting TRBD1. Germline assignment: CDR1 SGHRS and CDR2 YFSETQ. This CDR3 contains 18 residues. V lost 2 bases and J lost 1; bases outside the gene matches: 12. The full variable domain, in which reference TRBV5-1 and TRBJ2-3 provide the parts outside the CDR3, is KAGVTQTPRYLIKTRGQQVTLSCSPISGHRSVSWYQQTPGQGLQFLFEYFSETQRNKGNFPGRFSGRQFSNSRSEMNVSTLELGDSALYLCASSFGQGGIVGTDTQYFGPGTRLTVL.

This chain connects TRBV2 to TRBJ1-5; TRBD1 might be the D (5 bases). V lost 6 bases to trimming and J lost 2 bases, with 8 bases between them. This CDR3 spans 13 amino acids. In germline, CDR1 is SNHLY, CDR2 FYNNEI. DNA for the CDR3: TGTGCCAGCAGAGCGACAGGCAATCAGCCCCAGCATTTT. It yields the protein CASRATGNQPQHF.

The rearrangement links TRBV5-6 to TRBJ1-6; a weak D match, TRBD1 (6 bases). This CDR3 has 15 residues. V was cut by 0 bases and J by 10 bases, with 14 bases left in between. Looked up from germline, CDR1 is SGHDT and CDR2 is YYEEEE. The CDR3 DNA follows: TGTGCCAGCAGCTTGGTCAGGGGCTGGGGCTCACCCCTCCACTTT. This gives the protein CASSLVRGWGSPLHF.

This clone was recorded only once. This chain's CDR3 is CATSRHRGSEAFF. The CDR3 DNA sequence: TGTGCCACCAGCCGCCACAGGGGGTCTGAAGCTTTCTTT. This chain joins TRBV15 and TRBJ1-1; 8 nucleotides match TRBD1. This CDR3 has 13 residues. Germline CDR1 reads LNHNV; CDR2 reads YYDKDF (reference sequence). Unmatched junction bases numbered 5, after V lost 5 bases and J lost 6 bases. Based on the CDR3 plus reference TRBV15 and TRBJ1-1, the full variable domain is DAMVIQNPRYQVTQFGKPVTLSCSQTLNHNVMYWYQQKSSQAPKLLFHYYDKDFNNEADTPDNFQSRRPNTSFCFLDIRSPGLGDTAMYLCATSRHRGSEAFFGQGTRLTVV.

V is TRBV9 and J is TRBJ1-4; 8 bases agree with TRBD1. This CDR3 is 14 amino acids long. J lost 7 bases, V lost 3 bases, and 5 bases had no gene match. CDR1 and CDR2 (germline): SGDLS, YYNGEE. CDR3 protein: CASSATQGGEKLFF. DNA for the CDR3: TGTGCCAGCAGCGCTACACAGGGGGGTGAAAAACTGTTTTTT.

The gene calls are TRBV11-3 and TRBJ1-5; D is undetermined. The germline CDR1 and CDR2 sequences are SGHNT and YENEEA. This CDR3 has 14 residues. The V and J ends lost 6 bases and 3 bases respectively, with 12 bases between them. The DNA for the CDR3 is TGTGCCAGCAGGCGACGGGAGATCAATCAGCCCCAGCATTTT. Its translation is CASRRREINQPQHF.

The chain couples TRBV29-1 to TRBJ2-3; possibly TRBD2 for D (6 bases). The germline V and J ends were trimmed by 6 bases and 1 base, with 14 bases remaining between them. The CDR3 totals 14 residues. Germline CDR1 reads SQVTM; CDR2 reads ANQGSEA. CDR3 in amino acids: CSVQWRGGTDTQYF. CDR3 DNA sequence: TGCAGCGTCCAGTGGAGGGGTGGCACAGATACGCAGTATTTT.

This chain links TRBV7-2 with TRBJ1-6; D unclear. Germline V CDR1 and CDR2: SGHTA, FQGNSA. V was clipped by 1 base and J by 9 bases, with 7 bases between them. The CDR3 loop spans 13 amino acids. The CDR3 loop reads CASSLGGASPLHF. DNA for the CDR3: TGTGCCAGCAGCTTAGGGGGAGCTTCACCCCTCCACTTT.

The chain carries TRBV6-1 and TRBJ2-1, with TRBD2 matching over 8 bases. Germline CDR1 and CDR2: MNHNS and SASEGT. The CDR3 covers 16 residues. J was trimmed by 6 bases and V by 3 bases; bases with no gene match: 10. The CDR3 nucleotides read TGTGCCAGCAGTGAGGGGACGGGGGGGCGAAGCAATGAGCAGTTCTTC. As protein: CASSEGTGGRSNEQFF.

This chain links TRBV5-1 with TRBJ2-7, with TRBD1 as a possible D gene (6 bases). Germline V lookup: CDR1 SGHRS, CDR2 YFSETQ. This CDR3 spans 15 amino acids. Trimming removed 0 bases at V and 1 base at J, with 11 bases between. CDR3 sequence: CASSLEGQGSYEQYF. The CDR3 DNA sequence: TGCGCCAGCAGCTTGGAGGGACAAGGATCCTACGAGCAGTACTTC.

This clone occurred a few times. V and J are TRBV5-1 and TRBJ2-7, with 9 nucleotides matching TRBD1. The germline gives CDR1 SGHRS, CDR2 YFSETQ. Trimming took 4 bases from V and 4 from J; bases not matched to a gene: 21. This CDR3 comprises 19 residues. The CDR3 protein is CASSLPPEGTGKFGYEQYF. CDR3 nucleotides: TGCGCCAGCAGCCTACCCCCAGAGGGGACAGGGAAGTTCGGGTACGAGCAGTACTTC.

The chain links TRBV7-9 to TRBJ2-7; 8 bases map to TRBD1. Germline V gene sequence: CDR1 SEHNR, CDR2 FQNEAQ (reference sequence). The V gene end was trimmed by 5 bases and the J gene end by 0 bases; junction bases not matched to a gene: 6. The CDR3 contains 15 residues. In DNA form, the CDR3 reads TGTGCCAGCAGCGGACCGGGACAGGCCTCCTACGAGCAGTACTTC. Translating it yields CASSGPGQASYEQYF.

The CDR3 loop is CASSFGGRYGYTF. CDR3 nucleotide sequence: TGTGCCAGCAGTTTCGGGGGTCGCTATGGCTACACCTTC. The chain joins TRBV28 to TRBJ1-2, with a tentative D call TRBD1 (5 bases). V lost 3 bases and J 4 bases, leaving 9 bases between the germline ends. From germline, CDR1 is MDHEN and CDR2 SYDVKM. The CDR3 extends over 13 amino acids.

CDR3 DNA: TGTGCCAGCAGTGGCGGGACAGGGTTCTATGGCTACACCTTC. Translating gives CASSGGTGFYGYTF. This sequence joins TRBV6-4 and TRBJ1-2; 9 bases are a match to TRBD1. The CDR3 consists of 14 residues. Per germline, CDR1 MRHNA and CDR2 SNTAGT. V was clipped by 4 bases and J by 4 bases; unmatched bases: 4.

In nucleotides, the CDR3 is TGTGCCAGCAGCCCTACACACTGGGACAGGGGTAATTCACCCCTCCACTTT. It yields the protein CASSPTHWDRGNSPLHF. The chain links TRBV9 to TRBJ1-6; TRBD1 aligns across 10 bases. Germline V gene data show CDR1 as SGDLS and CDR2 as YYNGEE. V lost 4 bases to trimming and J lost 6 bases; unmatched junction nucleotides: 10. The length of the CDR3 is 17 residues.

There are a few counts of this clone. The V gene is TRBV10-2, the J gene TRBJ1-2; D possibly corresponds to TRBD1 (6 bases). The CDR3 extends over 13 amino acids. CDR1 WSHSY and CDR2 SAAADI come from the germline V gene. V lost 9 bases, J lost 1 base, and 12 bases lay in between. The CDR3 nucleotides are TGCGCCAGTCGGACAGCCGATAACTATGGCTACACCTTC. This sequence encodes CASRTADNYGYTF.

The chain links TRBV7-8 to TRBJ1-3; D might be TRBD1 (5 bases). V lost 1 base, J lost 2 bases, and 12 bases lay in between. The CDR3 runs to 16 residues. The germline V gene has CDR1 SGHVS and CDR2 FQNEAQ. Here the CDR3 reads CASSLVMTAPGNTIYF. Written as DNA, the CDR3 is TGTGCCAGCAGCTTAGTGATGACAGCACCTGGAAACACCATATATTTT.

The chain has TRBV18 and TRBJ2-1; D is possibly TRBD2 (6 bases). In germline, CDR1 is KGHSH, CDR2 LQKENI. The CDR3 has 15 amino acids. V was pared by 0 bases and J by 8 bases, with 14 bases between. The CDR3 bases are TGTGCCAGCTCACCACCGATTGGCGGGGATGATGAGCAGTTCTTC. The encoded protein is CASSPPIGGDDEQFF.

This clone appeared a single time. The rearrangement joins TRBV4-3 to TRBJ1-2; maybe TRBD1 (5 bases). V shed 1 base and J shed 10 bases, with 16 bases lying between them. Germline V lookup: CDR1 LGHNA, CDR2 YSLEER. This CDR3 contains 14 residues. CDR3 region: CASSQALTGYIYTF. The CDR3, as DNA: TGCGCCAGCAGCCAAGCTCTCACAGGTTATATCTACACCTTC.

This chain links TRBV5-1 with TRBJ1-6; 9 positions match TRBD1. The V gene's germline CDR1 is SGHRS and CDR2 YFSETQ. There are 17 residues in the CDR3. The V and J ends lost 5 bases and 8 bases, in that order; junction bases with no gene match: 14. The CDR3 bases are TGCGCCAGCAGTAAGGGCCAGTTGGGACAGGGAGATTCACCCCTCCACTTT. This translates into CASSKGQLGQGDSPLHF.